This T cell receptor beta chain was sequenced in a study of T-cell reconstitution after alpha-beta-depleted transplantation in children (dated by TCRdb to the mid-2010s). With regard to the full study: Using TCR repertoire profiling, the study followed T-cell immune reconstitution in a quantitative way in children after TCRalphabeta/CD19-depleted allogeneic hematopoietic cell transplantation.

The germline V gene gives CDR1 as SGHDN and CDR2 as FVKESK. The CDR3 contains 15 residues, cysteine and phenylalanine counted. Kept here is only the CDR3 DNA, which spans 45 bases and is read in frame from base 1. V has 0 bases trimmed and J has 5 bases trimmed; junction bases matching no gene number 6. This clonotype showed up many times. Its antigen specificity is not known. There are no base qualities to consult, and no much larger clone falls within one base. The treatment or condition tag for this specimen amounts to: allogeneic hematopoietic cell transplantation with graft depleted of TCRalphabeta T cells and CD19 B cells. Transplant recipients were children who received TCRalphabeta/CD19-depleted allogeneic hematopoietic cell grafts. Receptor amplification or capture employed PCR. This sample was sequenced with an Illumina HiSeq 2500. Molecular barcoding was employed in the preparation of TCR libraries, with unique molecular identifiers being used to normalize TCRbeta repertoire quantification. The public reads were quality trimmed at Q25 with fastp and then assembled into clones with MiXCR by TCRdb, keeping productive beta chains. Under each unique CDR3 protein, matching rows form one entry showing the most common genes and DNA. A total of about 300,000 distinct CDR3 sequences appear in this sample, over 9% of them only once. Over 6% of the sample comes from the top ten.

The study at large found these results: In some patients, the high TCRbeta diversity seen at day 60 was put down to recipient T cells and intrathymic progenitors that had survived conditioning. The apparently early recovery of alphabetaT-cell counts about two months after transplant reportedly depended on only several hundred rapidly expanded clones that came from non-depleted graft cells. Over the following months the frequencies of hyperexpanded clones went down, and after one year T-cell counts and TCRbeta diversity were mostly credited to newly produced T cells.

The source was PBMCs, collected before TCRalphabeta/CD19-depleted stem cell transplant. The sequence is built from TRBV14 and TRBJ1-2, and 7 bases in between align with TRBD1. The clonotype originates from a boy in the first two years of life with acute myeloid leukemia, due to receive a stem cell transplant. The DNA reads as follows: TGTGCCAGCAGCCAAGACCTCGGGACAGCTTATGGCTACACCTTC. Translated, this is CASSQDLGTAYGYTF.